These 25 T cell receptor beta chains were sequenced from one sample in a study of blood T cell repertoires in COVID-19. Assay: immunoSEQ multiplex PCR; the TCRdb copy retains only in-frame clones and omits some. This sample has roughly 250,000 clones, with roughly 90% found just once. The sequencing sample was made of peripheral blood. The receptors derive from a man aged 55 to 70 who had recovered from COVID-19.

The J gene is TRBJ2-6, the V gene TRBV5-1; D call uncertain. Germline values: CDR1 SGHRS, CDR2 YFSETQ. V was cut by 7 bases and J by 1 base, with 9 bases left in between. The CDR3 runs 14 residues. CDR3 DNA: TGCGCCAGCGGCCAGTGGTCTGGGGCCAACGTCCTGACTTTC. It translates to CASGQWSGANVLTF.

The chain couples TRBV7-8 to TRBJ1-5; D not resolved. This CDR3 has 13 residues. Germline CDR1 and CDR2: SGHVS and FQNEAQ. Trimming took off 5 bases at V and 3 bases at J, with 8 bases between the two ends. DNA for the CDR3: TGTGCCAGCAGCCAGCACCACAATCAGCCCCAGCATTTT. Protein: CASSQHHNQPQHF.

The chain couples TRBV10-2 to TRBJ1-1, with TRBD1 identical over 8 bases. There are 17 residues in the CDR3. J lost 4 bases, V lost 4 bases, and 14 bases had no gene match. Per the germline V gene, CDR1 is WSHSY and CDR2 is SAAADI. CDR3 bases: TGCGCCAGCAGTGCATTGGGGACAGGAATGTTGGGCACTGAAGCTTTCTTT. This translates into CASSALGTGMLGTEAFF.

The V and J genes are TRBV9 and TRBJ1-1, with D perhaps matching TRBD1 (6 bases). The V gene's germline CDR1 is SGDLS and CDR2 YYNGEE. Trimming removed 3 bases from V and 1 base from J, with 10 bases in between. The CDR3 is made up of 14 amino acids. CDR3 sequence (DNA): TGTGCCAGCAGCGCCCGACAGGCGAACACTGAAGCTTTCTTT. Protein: CASSARQANTEAFF.

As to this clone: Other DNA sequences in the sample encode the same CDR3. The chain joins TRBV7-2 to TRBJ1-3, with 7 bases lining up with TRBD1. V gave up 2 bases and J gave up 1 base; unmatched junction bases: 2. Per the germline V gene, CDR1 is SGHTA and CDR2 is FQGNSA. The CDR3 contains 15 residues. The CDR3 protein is CASSLKGASGNTIYF. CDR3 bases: TGTGCCAGCAGCTTAAAGGGGGCTTCTGGAAACACCATATATTTT.

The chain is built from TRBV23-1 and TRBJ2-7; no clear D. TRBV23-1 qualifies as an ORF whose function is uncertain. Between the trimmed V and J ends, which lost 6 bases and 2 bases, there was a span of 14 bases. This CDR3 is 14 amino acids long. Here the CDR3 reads CASRCSLGAYEQYF. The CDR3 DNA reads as TGCGCCAGCAGGTGTTCCCTAGGCGCCTACGAGCAGTACTTC.

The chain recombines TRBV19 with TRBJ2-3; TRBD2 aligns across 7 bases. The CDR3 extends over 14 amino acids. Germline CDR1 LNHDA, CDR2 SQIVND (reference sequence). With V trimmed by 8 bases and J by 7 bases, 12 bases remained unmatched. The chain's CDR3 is CASLPSPGTNTQYF. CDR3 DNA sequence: TGTGCCAGTCTCCCCTCCCCCGGGACTAATACGCAGTATTTT.

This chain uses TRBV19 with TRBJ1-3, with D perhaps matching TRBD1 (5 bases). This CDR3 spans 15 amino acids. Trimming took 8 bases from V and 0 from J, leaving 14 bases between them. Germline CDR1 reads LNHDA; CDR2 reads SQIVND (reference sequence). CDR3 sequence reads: CASSQRGLSGNTIYF. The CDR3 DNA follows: TGTGCCAGTTCCCAAAGGGGACTCTCTGGAAACACCATATATTTT.

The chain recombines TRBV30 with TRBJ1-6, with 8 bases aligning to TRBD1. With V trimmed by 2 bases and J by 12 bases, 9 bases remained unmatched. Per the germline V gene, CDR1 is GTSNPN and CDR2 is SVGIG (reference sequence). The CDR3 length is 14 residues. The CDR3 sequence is CAWSSSTGGLPLHF. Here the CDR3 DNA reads TGTGCCTGGAGTTCCTCTACAGGGGGTTTACCCCTCCACTTT.

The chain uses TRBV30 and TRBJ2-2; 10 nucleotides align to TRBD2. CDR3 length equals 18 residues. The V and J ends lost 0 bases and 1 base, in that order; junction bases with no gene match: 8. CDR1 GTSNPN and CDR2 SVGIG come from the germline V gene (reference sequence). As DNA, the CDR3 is TGTGCCTGGAGTGTATTTAGCGGGGGGCGAAAGAACACCGGGGAGCTGTTTTTT. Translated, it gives CAWSVFSGGRKNTGELFF.

The CDR3 DNA is TGTGCCAGCAGTTTAGACAGGGACTACGAGCAGTACTTC. Its protein is CASSLDRDYEQYF. The chain combines TRBV12-3 or TRBV12-4 with TRBJ2-7; D perhaps matches TRBD1 (6 bases). Trimming pared 1 base from V and 3 bases from J, leaving 7 bases between. This CDR3 contains 13 residues.

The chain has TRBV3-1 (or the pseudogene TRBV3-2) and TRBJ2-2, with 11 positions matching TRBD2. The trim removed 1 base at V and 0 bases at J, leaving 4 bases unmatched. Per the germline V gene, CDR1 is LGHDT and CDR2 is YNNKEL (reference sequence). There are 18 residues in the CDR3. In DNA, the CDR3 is TGTGCCAGCAGCCAAGGTTCACTAGCGGGGGCGAACACCGGGGAGCTGTTTTTT. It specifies CASSQGSLAGANTGELFF.

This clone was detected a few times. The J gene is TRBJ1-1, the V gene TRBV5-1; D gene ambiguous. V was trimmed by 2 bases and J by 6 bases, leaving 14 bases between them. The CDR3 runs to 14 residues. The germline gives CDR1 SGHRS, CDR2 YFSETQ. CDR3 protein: CASSFRPRESEAFF. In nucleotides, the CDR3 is TGCGCCAGCAGCTTCCGTCCGCGTGAATCTGAAGCTTTCTTT.

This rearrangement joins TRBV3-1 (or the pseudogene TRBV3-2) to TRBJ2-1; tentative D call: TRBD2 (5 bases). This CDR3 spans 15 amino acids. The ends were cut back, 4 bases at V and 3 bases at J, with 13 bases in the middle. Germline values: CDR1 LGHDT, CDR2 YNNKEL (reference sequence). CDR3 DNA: TGTGCCAGCAGCCTTATAGGACTTTTCTACAATGAGCAGTTCTTC. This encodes CASSLIGLFYNEQFF.

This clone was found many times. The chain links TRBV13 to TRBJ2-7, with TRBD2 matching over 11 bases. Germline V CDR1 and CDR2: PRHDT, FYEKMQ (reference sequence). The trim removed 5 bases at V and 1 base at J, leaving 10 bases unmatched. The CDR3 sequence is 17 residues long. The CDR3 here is CASSAPPGLAVSYEQYF. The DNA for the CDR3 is TGTGCCAGCAGCGCCCCCCCGGGACTAGCGGTATCCTACGAGCAGTACTTC.

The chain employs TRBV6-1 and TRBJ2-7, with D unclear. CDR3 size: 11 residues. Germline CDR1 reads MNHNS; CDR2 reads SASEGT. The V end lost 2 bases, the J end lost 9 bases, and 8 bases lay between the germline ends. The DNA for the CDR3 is TGTGCCAGCAGTGAATCCTTTAGGCAGTACGTC. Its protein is CASSESFRQYV.

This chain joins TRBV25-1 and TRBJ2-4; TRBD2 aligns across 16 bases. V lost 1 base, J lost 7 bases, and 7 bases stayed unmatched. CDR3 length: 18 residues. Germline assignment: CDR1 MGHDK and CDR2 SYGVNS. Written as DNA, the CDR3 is TGTGCCAGCAGTGAATCGGGGACTAGCGGGGGGGCCCGTAACATTCAGTACTTC. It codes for CASSESGTSGGARNIQYF. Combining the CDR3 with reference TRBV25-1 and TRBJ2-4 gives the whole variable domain EADIYQTPRYLVIGTGKKITLECSQTMGHDKMYWYQQDPGMELHLIHYSYGVNSTEKGDLSSESTVSRIRTEHFPLTLESARPSHTSQYLCASSESGTSGGARNIQYFGAGTRLSVL.

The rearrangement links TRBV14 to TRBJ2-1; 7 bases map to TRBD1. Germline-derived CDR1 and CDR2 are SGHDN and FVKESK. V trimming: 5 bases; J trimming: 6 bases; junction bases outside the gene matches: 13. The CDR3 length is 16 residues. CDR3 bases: TGTGCCAGCAGCGAAAACAGGGGTAGAGGATCCAATGAGCAGTTCTTC. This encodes CASSENRGRGSNEQFF.

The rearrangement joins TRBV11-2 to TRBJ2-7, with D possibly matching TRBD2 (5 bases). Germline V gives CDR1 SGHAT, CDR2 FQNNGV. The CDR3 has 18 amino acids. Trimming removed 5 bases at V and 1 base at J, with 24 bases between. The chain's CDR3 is CASSGSPGRKPLSYEQYF. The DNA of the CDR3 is TGTGCCAGCAGCGGGTCGCCGGGAAGGAAACCACTATCCTACGAGCAGTACTTC.

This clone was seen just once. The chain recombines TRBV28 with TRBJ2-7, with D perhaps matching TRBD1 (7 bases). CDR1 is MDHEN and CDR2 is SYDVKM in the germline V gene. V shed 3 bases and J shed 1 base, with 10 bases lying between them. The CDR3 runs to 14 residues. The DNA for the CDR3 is TGTGCCAGCAGTTTTTCAGGGGGGTCCTACGAGCAGTACTTC. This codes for CASSFSGGSYEQYF.

CDR3 residues: CASSPLGASTRELFF. CDR3 DNA: TGTGCCAGCAGCCCCTTGGGGGCGAGTACCAGGGAGCTGTTTTTT. The V call is TRBV2, the J call TRBJ2-2; TRBD1 is a possible D gene (6 bases). The germline V gene has CDR1 SNHLY and CDR2 FYNNEI. Trimming took off 6 bases at V and 9 bases at J, with 20 bases between the two ends. The CDR3 extends over 15 amino acids.

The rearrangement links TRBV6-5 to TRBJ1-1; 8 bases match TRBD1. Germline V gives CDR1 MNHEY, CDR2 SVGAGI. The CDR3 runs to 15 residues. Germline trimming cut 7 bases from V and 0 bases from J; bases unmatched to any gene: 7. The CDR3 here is CASTPTGVMNTEAFF. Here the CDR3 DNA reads TGTGCCAGCACCCCGACAGGGGTAATGAACACTGAAGCTTTCTTT.

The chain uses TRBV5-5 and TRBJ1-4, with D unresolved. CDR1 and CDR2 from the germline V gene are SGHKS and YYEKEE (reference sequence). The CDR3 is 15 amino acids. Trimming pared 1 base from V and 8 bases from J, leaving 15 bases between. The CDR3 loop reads CASSLTVGDREKLFF. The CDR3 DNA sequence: TGTGCCAGCAGCTTGACTGTCGGGGATCGAGAAAAACTGTTTTTT.

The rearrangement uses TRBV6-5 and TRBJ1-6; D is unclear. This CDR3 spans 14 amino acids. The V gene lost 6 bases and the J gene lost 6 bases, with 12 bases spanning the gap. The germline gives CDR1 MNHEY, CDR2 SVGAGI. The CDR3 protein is CASSQISVNSPLHF. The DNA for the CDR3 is TGTGCCAGCAGCCAGATTTCAGTTAATTCACCCCTCCACTTT.

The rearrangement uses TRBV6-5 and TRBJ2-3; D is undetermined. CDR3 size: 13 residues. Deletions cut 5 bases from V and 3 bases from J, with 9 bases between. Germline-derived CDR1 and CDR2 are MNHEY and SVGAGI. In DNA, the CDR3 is TGTGCCAGCAGTCTCTCCGGGACAGATACGCAGTATTTT. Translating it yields CASSLSGTDTQYF.